This T cell receptor (beta chain) was observed in a study of beta chain features in type 1 diabetes. Overall study results and limits: TCRB CDR3 length was moderately but significantly reduced in all four CD4+ subsets of Type 1 diabetes patients. Comparison showed that naive, central memory and Treg TCRB repertoires appeared more similar among patients than among healthy donors. Insertions at VDJ junctions were less frequent in type 1 diabetes patients. These patients also deleted more nucleotides at the same junctions.

Expressed TCRB transcripts got sequenced, as all isolated RNA was reverse transcribed. Using immunoSEQ multiplex PCR, the repertoire was profiled, and TCRdb retains in-frame clones only, with some absent. Of under 450,000 clones in the sample, more than 11% were seen once. Regarding this clone: Its antigen is still unknown.

Once sorted, every population was more than 95% pure. The clonotype was recovered from a man younger than 45 in good health. Sequenced: naive CD4+ T cells from blood.

As DNA, the CDR3 is TGTGCCAGCAGCTTAATGGTGGGCTCCTACAATGAGCAGTTCTTC. It is translated as CASSLMVGSYNEQFF. The chain has TRBV11-1 and TRBJ2-1; D unclear. V was clipped by 2 bases and J by 0 bases, with 8 bases between them. This CDR3 spans 15 amino acids. CDR1 and CDR2 from the germline V gene are SGHAT and FQDESV (reference sequence).